Shown below are 19 T cell receptor beta chains from a single sample sequenced in a study of low-dose radiotherapy and immunotherapy resistance in tumors. Priming of first-strand cDNA relied on TRAV- and TRBV-specific primers (covering alpha and beta chains). Both a constant-region primer and a V-primer adapter served to amplify TCRs across roughly 21 PCR cycles. TCRdb fed the reads into MiXCR, producing one record per CDR3 protein. Of about 11,000 distinct CDR3 sequences in the sample, approximately 55% are singletons; the top ten hold roughly 7.3%. These receptor sequences come from a human donor with advanced metastatic prostate, ovarian, gallbladder or colorectal cancer (not recorded which). This table probably holds off-target reads from a library built for another chain.

The chain has TRBV24-1 and TRBJ2-1, with 7 nucleotides matching TRBD2. This CDR3 is 14 amino acids long. Trimming removed 2 bases from V and 7 bases from J; junction bases left unmatched: 4. Per the germline V gene, CDR1 is KGHDR and CDR2 is SFDVKD. In nucleotides, the CDR3 is TGTGCCACCAGTGATTACATTAGCGGGAATGAGCAGTTCTTC. Its protein is CATSDYISGNEQFF.

The J gene is TRBJ2-2, the V gene TRBV4-1; D is uncertain. The length of the CDR3 is 13 residues. From germline, CDR1 is MGHRA and CDR2 YSYEKL. With 1 base removed from V and 3 bases from J, the gap between germline ends came to 3 bases. The CDR3 here is CASSQVDTGELFF. The CDR3 nucleotides are TGCGCCAGCAGCCAAGTGGACACCGGGGAGCTGTTTTTT.

V usage is TRBV10-3 and J usage is TRBJ2-1; possibly TRBD1 or TRBD2 for D (5 bases each). Germline V gene data show CDR1 as ENHRY and CDR2 as SYGVKD. The CDR3 is 13 amino acids. V was trimmed by 0 bases and J by 9 bases, leaving 9 bases between them. Here the CDR3 DNA reads TGTGCCATCAGTGAGTCCGGGACGGGTGAGCAGTTCTTC. This gives the protein CAISESGTGEQFF.

The chain uses TRBV2 and TRBJ2-7, with D possibly TRBD2 on 5 matching bases. This CDR3 comprises 16 residues. The germline V gene has CDR1 SNHLY and CDR2 FYNNEI. V was cut by 1 base and J by 1 base, with 14 bases left in between. CDR3 bases: TGTGCCAGCAGTGAAGGGTCAGCGGCGGGTTCCTACGAGCAGTACTTC. Translation gives CASSEGSAAGSYEQYF.

By share, this clonotype ranks as medium-sized. V gene TRBV28 combines with J gene TRBJ2-7; D might be TRBD2 (5 bases). Germline V gene lookup returns CDR1 MDHEN and CDR2 SYDVKM. The ends were cut back, 8 bases at V and 6 bases at J, with 14 bases in the middle. The CDR3 contains 12 residues. As DNA, the CDR3 is TGTGCCAGCCCGAAGGACTCGTTCGAGCAGTACTTC. Residues: CASPKDSFEQYF.

This sequence joins TRBV4-2 and TRBJ1-1; D perhaps matches TRBD1 (6 bases). The CDR3 length is 14 residues. Germline V gene lookup returns CDR1 LGHNA and CDR2 YNFKEQ. Trimming took off 1 base at V and 4 bases at J, with 10 bases between the two ends. CDR3 protein: CASSQVGAPTEAFF. As DNA, the CDR3 is TGTGCCAGCAGCCAAGTGGGGGCTCCCACTGAAGCTTTCTTT.

This clonotype came up once. The rearrangement links TRBV21-1 to TRBJ2-2; the table assigns TRBD2, which was not confirmed against the DNA. TRBV21-1 is noted as a pseudogene. The CDR3 length is 11 residues. CDR3 sequence (DNA): TGTGCCAGCGCTAGAGACGGGGAGCTGTTTTTT. This sequence encodes CASARDGELFF.

The DNA of the CDR3 is TGCAGTGCCGTTATGCCTCGAGGCTCCTACGAGCAGTACTTC. Translating gives CSAVMPRGSYEQYF. V gene TRBV20-1 combines with J gene TRBJ2-7; D is unresolved. Germline V lookup: CDR1 DFQATT, CDR2 SNEGSKA (reference sequence). The CDR3 totals 14 residues. The germline V and J ends were trimmed by 6 bases and 0 bases, with 15 bases remaining between them.

This clonotype was observed a few times. The genes are TRBV5-4 and TRBJ2-2; 7 bases map to TRBD1. Germline CDR1 and CDR2: SGHNT and YYREEE (reference sequence). This CDR3 spans 16 amino acids. J was trimmed by 6 bases and V by 0 bases; bases with no gene match: 8. The CDR3 protein is CASSLENRGSAGELFF. DNA for the CDR3: TGTGCCAGCAGCTTGGAAAACAGGGGATCGGCCGGGGAGCTGTTTTTT.

V is TRBV6-6 and J is TRBJ2-5; D is unresolved. Looked up from germline, CDR1 is MNHNY and CDR2 is SVGAGI (reference sequence). The CDR3 is made up of 16 amino acids. V dropped 7 bases and J dropped 5 bases, with 23 bases sitting between them. The CDR3 coding sequence is TGTGCCAGCACCACAATACTTGTGGTTAGTGGGGAGACCCAGTACTTC. This codes for CASTTILVVSGETQYF.

The chain uses TRBV19 and TRBJ2-1, with unresolved D. The CDR3 covers 11 residues. CDR1 LNHDA and CDR2 SQIVND come from the germline V gene (reference sequence). The V and J ends lost 3 bases and 5 bases respectively, with 2 bases between them. CDR3 in DNA: TGTGCCAGTAGTATGCACAATGAGCAGTTCTTC. This encodes CASSMHNEQFF.

This clonotype came up a few times. The V call is TRBV12-3 or TRBV12-4, the J call TRBJ2-1; 7 nucleotides align to TRBD2. With 1 base clipped from V and 10 bases from J, the junction kept 4 bases outside the gene matches. The CDR3 has 13 residues. The CDR3 DNA follows: TGTGCCAGCAGTTTAGAGAGGCGGGGGGAGCAGTTCTTC. It yields the protein CASSLERRGEQFF.

This chain links TRBV5-8 with TRBJ2-5; D gene ambiguous. Per germline, CDR1 SGHTS and CDR2 YDEGEE. Between the trimmed V and J ends, which lost 5 bases and 2 bases, there was a span of 13 bases. There are 14 residues in the CDR3. The CDR3 DNA follows: TGTGCCAGCAGTCTATTCCCCGATCAAGAGACCCAGTACTTC. It yields the protein CASSLFPDQETQYF.

This rearrangement joins TRBV24-1 to TRBJ1-1, with D perhaps TRBD1 (5 bases). The CDR3 loop spans 13 amino acids. CDR1 is KGHDR, CDR2 SFDVKD, per germline. Trimming removed 7 bases at V and 4 bases at J, with 12 bases between. CDR3 bases: TGTGCCACCAGGGGGACCCAGCTCACTGAAGCTTTCTTT. It codes for CATRGTQLTEAFF.

The CDR3 DNA follows: TGTGCCAGCCTGGGACAGATGAACACTGAAGCTTTCTTT. Its translation is CASLGQMNTEAFF. V usage is TRBV18 and J usage is TRBJ1-1, with 7 bases aligning to TRBD1. The V gene end was trimmed by 8 bases and the J gene end by 0 bases; junction bases not matched to a gene: 3. From germline, CDR1 is KGHSH and CDR2 LQKENI. CDR3 length: 13 residues.

The chain recombines TRBV9 with TRBJ1-1; 9 bases align to TRBD1. CDR3 length: 15 amino acids. Germline loops: CDR1 SGDLS, CDR2 YYNGEE. Germline trimming cut 4 bases from V and 5 bases from J; bases unmatched to any gene: 9. The CDR3 region has the DNA TGTGCCAGCAGCCCGGCACAGGGGGCGGCGACTGAAGCTTTCTTT. This encodes CASSPAQGAATEAFF.

This clonotype was seen more than once but under ten times. This sequence joins TRBV12-3 or TRBV12-4 and TRBJ2-7; tentative D call: TRBD1 (6 bases). The CDR3 extends over 13 amino acids. The ends were cut back, 3 bases at V and 6 bases at J, with 12 bases in the middle. CDR3 DNA: TGTGCCAGCAGTTTGTGGGGGCTCGGCGAGCAGTACTTC. Amino acids: CASSLWGLGEQYF.

The chain combines TRBV29-1 with TRBJ2-7; D is possibly TRBD1 or TRBD2 (5 bases each). CDR1 and CDR2 (germline): SQVTM, ANQGSEA. CDR3 length equals 15 residues. With 0 bases removed from V and 6 bases from J, the gap between germline ends came to 18 bases. CDR3 nucleotide sequence: TGCAGCGTTGAAGAGATCGTGGGACCGGGATCCGAGCAGTACTTC. This encodes CSVEEIVGPGSEQYF.

The rearrangement links TRBV20-1 to TRBJ1-2, with a possible D match to TRBD1 (6 bases). Germline loops: CDR1 DFQATT, CDR2 SNEGSKA (reference sequence). The CDR3 extends over 11 amino acids. Trimming left V 7 bases short and J 4 bases short, with 10 bases between. This CDR3 is CSGTGPYGYTF. For the CDR3, the DNA is TGCAGTGGCACAGGGCCCTATGGCTACACCTTC.